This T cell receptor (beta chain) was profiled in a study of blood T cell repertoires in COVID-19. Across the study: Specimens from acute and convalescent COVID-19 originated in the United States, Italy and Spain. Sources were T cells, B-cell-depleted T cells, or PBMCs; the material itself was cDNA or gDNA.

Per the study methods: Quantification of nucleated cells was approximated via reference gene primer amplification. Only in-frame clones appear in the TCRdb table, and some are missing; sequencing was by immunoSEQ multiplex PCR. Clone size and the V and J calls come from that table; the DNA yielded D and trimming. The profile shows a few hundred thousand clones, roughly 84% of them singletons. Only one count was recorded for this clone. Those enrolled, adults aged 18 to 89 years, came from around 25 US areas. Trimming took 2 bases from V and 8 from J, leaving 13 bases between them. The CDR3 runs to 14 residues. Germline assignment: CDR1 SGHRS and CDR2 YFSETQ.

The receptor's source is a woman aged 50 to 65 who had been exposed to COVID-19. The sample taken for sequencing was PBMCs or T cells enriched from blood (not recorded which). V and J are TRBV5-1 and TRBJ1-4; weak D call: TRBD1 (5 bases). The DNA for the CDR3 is TGCGCCAGCAGCTTCATAGGGGTGAGAGAAAAACTGTTTTTT. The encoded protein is CASSFIGVREKLFF.